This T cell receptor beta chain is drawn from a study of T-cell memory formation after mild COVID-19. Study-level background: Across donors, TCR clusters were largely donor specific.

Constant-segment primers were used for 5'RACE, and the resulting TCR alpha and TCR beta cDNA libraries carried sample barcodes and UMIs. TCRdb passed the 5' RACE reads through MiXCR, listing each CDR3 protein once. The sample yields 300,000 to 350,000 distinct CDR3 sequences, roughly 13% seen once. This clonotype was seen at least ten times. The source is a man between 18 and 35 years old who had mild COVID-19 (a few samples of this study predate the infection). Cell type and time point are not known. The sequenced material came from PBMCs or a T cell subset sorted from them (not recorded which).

Written as DNA, the CDR3 is TGTGCCAGCAGCTTTGGGCGGAAGGATGAGCAGTTCTTC. It is translated as CASSFGRKDEQFF. This chain joins TRBV4-2 and TRBJ2-1, with D uncertain. The ends were cut back, 5 bases at V and 8 bases at J, with 13 bases in the middle. Germline assignment: CDR1 LGHNA and CDR2 YNFKEQ. The CDR3 length is 13 residues.